This entry lists 21 T cell receptor beta chains sequenced from one sample in a study of blood T cell repertoires in COVID-19. Clones were sequenced by immunoSEQ multiplex PCR, and TCRdb holds only the in-frame ones, with some missing. The table lists around 170,000 clones, about four fifths of them singletons, with approximately 6.1% in the top ten. What was sequenced was peripheral blood. Every receptor here comes from a woman in her thirties or forties with acute or convalescent COVID-19.

The chain links TRBV7-2 to TRBJ2-1; 12 bases fit TRBD2. Germline V gene lookup returns CDR1 SGHTA and CDR2 FQGNSA. The CDR3 runs 16 residues. The J segment lost 7 bases and the V segment lost 4 bases, leaving 8 bases of the junction unmatched. The CDR3: CASSSITSGGKNEQFF. CDR3 nucleotide sequence: TGTGCCAGCAGCTCGATTACTAGCGGGGGGAAGAATGAGCAGTTCTTC.

This clone was observed a handful of times. The J gene is TRBJ1-1, the V gene TRBV11-2; possibly TRBD1 for D (6 bases). This CDR3 region has 14 residues. Germline V gives CDR1 SGHAT, CDR2 FQNNGV. Trimming removed 0 bases at V and 4 bases at J, with 9 bases between. The CDR3 loop is CASSLEQGLTEAFF. The CDR3 DNA follows: TGTGCCAGCAGCTTAGAACAGGGCCTCACTGAAGCTTTCTTT.

The CDR3 bases are TGTGCCAGCACTCCGACAGGGACGGGGTACCACACTGAAGCTTTCTTT. Residues: CASTPTGTGYHTEAFF. J is TRBJ1-1 and V is TRBV7-2; TRBD1 matches at 7 bases. Per the germline V gene, CDR1 is SGHTA and CDR2 is FQGNSA. V lost 7 bases, J lost 3 bases, and 14 bases stayed unmatched. The CDR3 is 16 amino acids.

The gene calls are TRBV18 and TRBJ2-7; D is ambiguous. With 0 bases removed from V and 0 bases from J, the gap between germline ends came to 9 bases. The length of the CDR3 is 15 residues. The germline gives CDR1 KGHSH, CDR2 LQKENI. The CDR3 DNA reads TGTGCCAGCTCACCACCGAGTCGCCTCTCCTACGAGCAGTACTTC. It codes for CASSPPSRLSYEQYF. The full variable domain, in which reference TRBV18 and TRBJ2-7 provide the parts outside the CDR3, is NAGVMQNPRHLVRRRGQEARLRCSPMKGHSHVYWYRQLPEEGLKFMVYLQKENIIDESGMPKERFSAEFPKEGPSILRIQQVVRGDSAAYFCASSPPSRLSYEQYFGPGTRLTVT.

V gene TRBV28 combines with J gene TRBJ2-7; 10 positions match TRBD2. V shed 3 bases and J 3 bases; nucleotides not matched to a gene: 5. CDR3 size: 15 residues. CDR1 and CDR2 from the germline V gene are MDHEN and SYDVKM. CDR3 DNA: TGTGCCAGCAGTTTTGTAGCGGGAGGAAACTACGAGCAGTACTTC. Its translation is CASSFVAGGNYEQYF. The entire variable domain, with the rest obtained from reference TRBV28 and TRBJ2-7, is as follows: DVKVTQSSRYLVKRTGEKVFLECVQDMDHENMFWYRQDPGLGLRLIYFSYDVKMKEKGDIPEGYSVSREKKERFSLILESASTNQTSMYLCASSFVAGGNYEQYFGPGTRLTVT.

The chain combines TRBV19 with TRBJ2-3; D possibly corresponds to TRBD2 (5 bases). Between the trimmed V and J ends, which lost 6 bases and 5 bases, there was a span of 21 bases. Germline V gene sequence: CDR1 LNHDA, CDR2 SQIVND (reference sequence). The CDR3 has 16 residues. DNA for the CDR3: TGTGCCAGTAGCCCGAGCCCGGGATCAGGCGGAGATACGCAGTATTTT. Translation gives CASSPSPGSGGDTQYF.

The V call is TRBV6-5, the J call TRBJ1-2; 7 nucleotides align to TRBD1. CDR3 size: 13 residues. The germline V gene encodes CDR1 MNHEY and CDR2 SVGAGI. With 5 bases clipped from V and 7 bases from J, the junction kept 7 bases outside the gene matches. CDR3 protein: CASSMTGPGGYTF. DNA of the CDR3: TGTGCCAGCAGTATGACAGGGCCGGGTGGCTACACCTTC.

V gene TRBV6-1 combines with J gene TRBJ1-3; maybe TRBD1 (5 bases). The CDR3 extends over 15 amino acids. The germline CDR1 and CDR2 sequences are MNHNS and SASEGT. V was cut by 2 bases and J by 8 bases, with 16 bases left in between. CDR3 sequence reads: CASSERAGRKDTIYF. The CDR3 bases are TGTGCCAGCAGTGAAAGGGCGGGGCGAAAGGACACCATATATTTT.

The chain carries TRBV11-2 and TRBJ1-4; no reliable D call. CDR1 and CDR2 (germline): SGHAT, FQNNGV. V lost 5 bases to trimming and J lost 6 bases, with 10 bases between them. CDR3 size: 13 residues. DNA for the CDR3: TGTGCCAGCAGCCTTGTCCAGGATGAAAAACTGTTTTTT. Translation gives CASSLVQDEKLFF.

This rearrangement joins TRBV10-3 to TRBJ2-3, with 10 bases aligning to TRBD2. Germline lookup yields CDR1 ENHRY and CDR2 SYGVKD. The V and J ends lost 4 bases and 5 bases, in that order; junction bases with no gene match: 6. This CDR3 is 15 amino acids long. CDR3 protein: CAISASGGAGDTQYF. The DNA for the CDR3 is TGTGCCATCAGTGCCAGCGGGGGGGCGGGAGATACGCAGTATTTT.

V is TRBV7-9 and J is TRBJ1-2, with D possibly matching TRBD1 (5 bases). Germline V lookup: CDR1 SEHNR, CDR2 FQNEAQ (reference sequence). The CDR3 contains 14 residues. The germline V and J ends were trimmed by 3 bases and 8 bases, with 16 bases remaining between them. In DNA form, the CDR3 reads TGTGCCAGCAGCTTTGAGCGGGGCTCTAACGGCTACACCTTC. This gives the protein CASSFERGSNGYTF.

The chain links TRBV24-1 to TRBJ2-7; TRBD1 aligns across 8 bases. From germline, CDR1 is KGHDR and CDR2 SFDVKD. The V and J ends lost 3 bases and 4 bases, in that order; junction bases with no gene match: 7. The CDR3 sequence is 15 residues long. CDR3 sequence (DNA): TGTGCCACCAGTGATCCTCAGGGGGCGCGGTACGAGCAGTACTTC. This translates into CATSDPQGARYEQYF.

The J gene is TRBJ1-1, the V gene TRBV28; the match to TRBD1 covers 7 bases. V shed 5 bases, J shed 1 base, and the junction held 10 bases outside the gene matches. The CDR3 runs 16 residues. Germline CDR1 MDHEN, CDR2 SYDVKM. CDR3 sequence reads: CASSPPRDRPNTEAFF. The CDR3 coding sequence is TGTGCCAGCAGTCCCCCGCGGGACAGACCGAACACTGAAGCTTTCTTT.

This sequence joins TRBV6-5 and TRBJ1-5; TRBD1 agrees at 7 bases. The CDR3 is made up of 13 amino acids. CDR1 MNHEY and CDR2 SVGAGI come from the germline V gene. Trimming took 6 bases from V and 14 from J; bases not matched to a gene: 13. The CDR3 loop reads CASRTTGFQSEHF. The CDR3 region has the DNA TGTGCCAGCAGAACGACAGGGTTCCAATCGGAGCATTTT.

This clone appeared a few times. V usage is TRBV29-1 and J usage is TRBJ1-2, with D tentatively TRBD1 (6 bases). CDR1 is SQVTM, CDR2 ANQGSEA, per germline. V was pared by 3 bases and J by 1 base, with 9 bases between. The CDR3 has 13 amino acids. CDR3 coding DNA: TGCAGCGTTGAGACAGGCGTTAACTATGGCTACACCTTC. This sequence encodes CSVETGVNYGYTF. The entire variable domain, with the rest obtained from reference TRBV29-1 and TRBJ1-2, is as follows: SAVISQKPSRDICQRGTSLTIQCQVDSQVTMMFWYRQQPGQSLTLIATANQGSEATYESGFVIDKFPISRPNLTFSTLTVSNMSPEDSSIYLCSVETGVNYGYTFGSGTRLTVV.

As concerns this clone: Sequence at one end of the junction differs from germline and may be a read error. The CDR3 DNA follows: TGTGCCCGCAGCTCCGGGACCGGGGGGGCAAACACCATATATTTT. Encoded protein: CARSSGTGGANTIYF. The chain is built from TRBV5-5 and TRBJ1-3; tentatively, D is TRBD1 (6 bases). The V gene's germline CDR1 is SGHKS and CDR2 YYEKEE (reference sequence). CDR3 size: 15 residues.

The CDR3 DNA follows: TGTGCCAGCAGCTTAGGAGACAGGAACACTGAAGCTTTCTTT. Protein: CASSLGDRNTEAFF. The rearrangement links TRBV7-9 to TRBJ1-1, with a possible D match to TRBD1 (5 bases). This CDR3 contains 14 residues. Looked up from germline, CDR1 is SEHNR and CDR2 is FQNEAQ (reference sequence). Trimming shortened V by 1 base and J by 1 base, and 7 bases separated the two germline ends. Complete variable domain (other parts from reference TRBV7-9 and TRBJ1-1): DTGVSQNPRHKITKRGQNVTFRCDPISEHNRLYWYRQTLGQGPEFLTYFQNEAQLEKSRLLSDRFSAERPKGSFSTLEIQRTEQGDSAMYLCASSLGDRNTEAFFGQGTRLTVV.

This clone occurred once. This rearrangement joins TRBV28 to TRBJ2-6, with D possibly matching TRBD2 (6 bases). This CDR3 contains 18 residues. V lost 2 bases to trimming and J lost 5 bases, with 19 bases between them. Germline lookup yields CDR1 MDHEN and CDR2 SYDVKM. The CDR3 spells CASSLGRLREDWANVLTF. The CDR3, as DNA: TGTGCCAGCAGTTTAGGAAGGTTGAGGGAGGATTGGGCCAACGTCCTGACTTTC.

The gene calls are TRBV28 and TRBJ2-1; TRBD1 aligns across 10 bases. Unmatched junction bases numbered 10, after V lost 4 bases and J lost 4 bases. The germline V gene has CDR1 MDHEN and CDR2 SYDVKM. The length of the CDR3 is 17 residues. The CDR3 DNA follows: TGTGCCAGCAGTTCACCAGTCCCGGGACAGGGGTACAATGAGCAGTTCTTC. Its protein product is CASSSPVPGQGYNEQFF.

This clone was counted a single time. The chain combines TRBV2 with TRBJ2-3, with a tentative D call TRBD2 (5 bases). Germline V lookup: CDR1 SNHLY, CDR2 FYNNEI. The V and J ends lost 11 bases and 2 bases respectively, with 14 bases between them. CDR3 length equals 13 residues. CDR3 region: CAVTRTATDTQYF. The DNA of the CDR3 is TGTGCCGTTACCCGGACTGCCACAGATACGCAGTATTTT.

The chain employs TRBV19 and TRBJ2-5; 14 bases line up with TRBD2. CDR1 LNHDA and CDR2 SQIVND come from the germline V gene (reference sequence). V lost 9 bases and J lost 1; bases outside the gene matches: 4. This CDR3 has 15 amino acids. The CDR3 sequence: CASRLAGGGQETQYF. CDR3 DNA: TGTGCCAGCAGACTAGCGGGGGGGGGCCAAGAGACCCAGTACTTC.